This TCR beta chain was captured by sequencing in a study of Ad26.COV2.S vaccination and SARS-CoV-2 variants. As for the study in general: The donor belonged to the COV1001 Ad26.COV2.S trial arm. Broader study findings: Total T cell responses were possibly underestimated by TCR breadth and depth analyses.

This clone appeared once. Its target is unknown. Libraries were prepared by immunoSEQ multiplex PCR; TCRdb keeps only in-frame clonotypes and omits some of them. The profile shows about 680,000 clones, about 89% of them singletons. From germline, CDR1 is SGHRS and CDR2 YFSETQ. V trimming: 4 bases; J trimming: 1 base; junction bases outside the gene matches: 4. The CDR3 length is 14 residues. The sample's treatment: some 20 received Ad26.COV2.S at low or high dose, single or two shots; 5 received placebo; per-sample allocation not given. Specimens were obtained on day 63 following the first vaccine or placebo injection.

This rearrangement joins TRBV5-1 to TRBJ2-5, with 7 bases lining up with TRBD1. The sequences come from peripheral blood, collected in a trial of Ad26.COV2.S vaccine versus placebo. This TCR derives from a person aged 18-60 years who received the Ad26.COV2.S COVID-19 vaccine or a placebo. DNA of the CDR3: TGCGCCAGCAGCCAGACAGGGCTCCAAGAGACCCAGTACTTC. Translating it yields CASSQTGLQETQYF.